A selection of T cell receptor beta chains follows, all from one sample in a study of cytomegalovirus exposure and HLA in healthy donors. TCRdb's copy holds only in-frame clones and misses some; the assay was immunoSEQ multiplex PCR. The sample shows 150,000 to 200,000 clones, 70% to 90% of them seen only once. Sequencing was carried out using PBMCs. Receptors were obtained from a woman between 18 and 29 years old in good health and CMV-seropositive. The CDR3 runs from the conserved cysteine through the conserved F or W. The order of the fields is D gene, clone size, J gene, V gene, CDR3 DNA, CDR3 protein. D genes are given only for firm matches. A clone size is listed for some rows: how often the clone was seen (once, few, many), or a class if it is expanded.

D: .; size: .; J: TRBJ1-3; V: TRBV4-1; DNA: TGCGCCAGCAGCCTCCAAGCCGGAGGCCCTGGAAACACCATATATTTT; CDR3: CASSLQAGGPGNTIYF
D: TRBD2; size: .; J: TRBJ2-1; V: TRBV5-1; DNA: TGCGCCAGCAGCCAGGGAGGGACTAGCGGGCTGGAACAGTTCTTC; CDR3: CASSQGGTSGLEQFF
D: .; size: once; J: TRBJ2-7; V: TRBV9; DNA: TGTGCCAGCAGCGTAGGGTTCCAGGAGCAGTACTTC; CDR3: CASSVGFQEQYF
D: .; size: .; J: TRBJ1-2; V: TRBV6-5; DNA: TGTGCCAGCAGTTACGGGAGGGACTATGGCTACACCTTC; CDR3: CASSYGRDYGYTF
D: TRBD1; size: .; J: TRBJ2-7; V: TRBV5-5; DNA: TGTGCCAGCAGCCTAAGTTTGGCAGGGGGAAACTACGAGCAGTACTTC; CDR3: CASSLSLAGGNYEQYF
D: .; size: .; J: TRBJ1-2; V: TRBV7-6; DNA: TGTGCCAGCAGCTTATGGGCTGACAGTCTTACTAACTATGGCTACACCTTC; CDR3: CASSLWADSLTNYGYTF
D: .; size: once; J: TRBJ1-6; V: TRBV6-6; DNA: TGTGCCAGCAGTAGGACAGATAATTCACCCCTCCACTTT; CDR3: CASSRTDNSPLHF
D: .; size: .; J: TRBJ2-7; V: TRBV19; DNA: TGTGCCAGTAGTGTCCAGGGTGTCTACGAGCAGTACTTC; CDR3: CASSVQGVYEQYF
D: TRBD1; size: .; J: TRBJ1-6; V: TRBV18; DNA: TGTGCCAGCTCAGCTTTCTCGACAGGGGCTAATTCACCCCTCCACTTT; CDR3: CASSAFSTGANSPLHF
D: TRBD1; size: few; J: TRBJ2-5; V: TRBV29-1; DNA: TGCAGCGTTGAGGTCCTACAGGGGGTAGTTCGAGAGACCCAGTACTTC; CDR3: CSVEVLQGVVRETQYF
D: .; size: .; J: TRBJ1-1; V: TRBV28; DNA: TGTGCCAGCAGTCTGATACCGCGGGTTGTCATGAACACTGAAGCTTTCTTT; CDR3: CASSLIPRVVMNTEAFF
D: .; size: .; J: TRBJ2-2; V: TRBV9; DNA: TGTGCCAGCAGCGTATCAGGAGGGGCCGGGGAGCTGTTTTTT; CDR3: CASSVSGGAGELFF
D: TRBD1; size: .; J: TRBJ1-1; V: TRBV7-2; DNA: TGTGCCAGCAGCATACGACAGGGAGAAGGCACTGAAGCTTTCTTT; CDR3: CASSIRQGEGTEAFF
D: .; size: .; J: TRBJ1-4; V: TRBV7-9; DNA: TGTGCCAGCAGCCGCTACAGGGTTGCAACTAATGAAAAACTGTTTTTT; CDR3: CASSRYRVATNEKLFF
D: .; size: once; J: TRBJ1-1; V: TRBV13; DNA: TGTGCCAGCAGCTTAGGTCGCGCTGAAGCTTTCTTT; CDR3: CASSLGRAEAFF
D: .; size: .; J: TRBJ1-5; V: TRBV2; DNA: TGTGCCAGCAGGGAGGGGGGGCGGAACAATCAGCCCCAGCATTTT; CDR3: CASREGGRNNQPQHF
D: TRBD1; size: .; J: TRBJ2-2; V: TRBV2; DNA: TGTGCCAGCAGGCCGACGGGACAGGGGGCCACCGGGGAGCTGTTTTTT; CDR3: CASRPTGQGATGELFF
D: .; size: .; J: TRBJ1-1; V: TRBV5-1; DNA: TGCGCCAGCAGCGTCCTGGGGCGTGGGAACACTGAAGCTTTCTTT; CDR3: CASSVLGRGNTEAFF
D: .; size: .; J: TRBJ2-1; V: TRBV19; DNA: TGTGCCAGTAGTATAAGTGGGCCCGGTGAGCAGTTCTTC; CDR3: CASSISGPGEQFF
D: TRBD1; size: once; J: TRBJ1-1; V: TRBV19; DNA: TGTGCCAGTAGTATGTTAGACAGGGGGGTGAACACTGAAGCTTTCTTT; CDR3: CASSMLDRGVNTEAFF
D: .; size: .; J: TRBJ1-1; V: TRBV19; DNA: TGTGCCAGTACCCTCACCCCGGGAGGGGTGTCTGAAGCTTTCTTT; CDR3: CASTLTPGGVSEAFF
D: .; size: .; J: TRBJ1-6; V: TRBV11-1; DNA: TGTGCCAGCAGCCAACAGTCCAACTCACCCCTCCACTTT; CDR3: CASSQQSNSPLHF
D: TRBD1; size: .; J: TRBJ1-1; V: TRBV5-4; DNA: TGTGCCAGCACTCCGGGGACAGGGGGCATGCGGGGCACTGAAGCTTTCTTT; CDR3: CASTPGTGGMRGTEAFF
D: TRBD2; size: .; J: TRBJ2-1; V: TRBV14; DNA: TGTGCCAGCAGCCAAGTGATGCGCAGCGGGGACAATGAGCAGTTCTTC; CDR3: CASSQVMRSGDNEQFF
D: .; size: .; J: TRBJ2-3; V: TRBV28; DNA: TGTGCCAGCAGTTTATGGGGGCCAGATACGCAGTATTTT; CDR3: CASSLWGPDTQYF
D: .; size: .; J: TRBJ2-2; V: TRBV5-1; DNA: TGCGCCAGCAGCTTGGCTAGAGTTAGCGGATCCTTGGAGCTGTTTTTT; CDR3: CASSLARVSGSLELFF
D: .; size: .; J: TRBJ2-7; V: TRBV13; DNA: TGTGCCAGCAGCTTACATACGGGAGAGCAGTACTTC; CDR3: CASSLHTGEQYF
D: TRBD2; size: .; J: TRBJ2-1; V: TRBV7-2; DNA: TGTGCCAGCAGCTCCCCTAGCGGGGGGGCCGGCAATGAGCAGTTCTTC; CDR3: CASSSPSGGAGNEQFF
D: .; size: .; J: TRBJ2-1; V: TRBV7-3; DNA: TGTGCCAGCAGCTTAACTGGAGGGATCCTTGGGTATGAGCAGTTCTTC; CDR3: CASSLTGGILGYEQFF
D: .; size: once; J: TRBJ1-4; V: TRBV28; DNA: TGTGCCAGCAGTTTACACAGGATCGGGGAAAAACTGTTTTTT; CDR3: CASSLHRIGEKLFF
D: .; size: once; J: TRBJ2-7; V: TRBV7-2; DNA: TGTGCCAGCAGCTTAGCGTCAGGAATTTACGAGCAGTACTTC; CDR3: CASSLASGIYEQYF
D: TRBD2; size: .; J: TRBJ2-3; V: TRBV5-1; DNA: TGCGCCAGCAGCCCACAGCGGGGTAGCACAGATACGCAGTATTTT; CDR3: CASSPQRGSTDTQYF
D: TRBD2; size: .; J: TRBJ2-1; V: TRBV9; DNA: TGTGCCAGCAGCCTAGAGGGTAGGGCTAGCGGGCGAAATGAGCAGTTCTTC; CDR3: CASSLEGRASGRNEQFF
D: TRBD1; size: .; J: TRBJ2-2; V: TRBV30; DNA: TGTGCCTGGAGTGCCACCGGGACAGGGTCCACCGGGGAGCTGTTTTTT; CDR3: CAWSATGTGSTGELFF
D: .; size: .; J: TRBJ2-5; V: TRBV6-5; DNA: TGTGCCAGCAAGACCGGACAGGGAGGGGAGACCCAGTACTTC; CDR3: CASKTGQGGETQYF
D: .; size: .; J: TRBJ1-5; V: TRBV10-3; DNA: TGTGCCATCAGTGCCAGTCCGAATCAGCCCCAGCATTTT; CDR3: CAISASPNQPQHF
D: .; size: few; J: TRBJ2-6; V: TRBV7-9; DNA: TGTGCCAGCAGCTTAGGCTACTCGGGGGCTGGGGCCAACGTCCTGACTTTC; CDR3: CASSLGYSGAGANVLTF
D: TRBD1; size: .; J: TRBJ2-5; V: TRBV5-4; DNA: TGTGCCAGCAGCGAGGGACAGCAAGAGACCCAGTACTTC; CDR3: CASSEGQQETQYF
D: .; size: .; J: TRBJ1-1; V: TRBV7-3; DNA: TGTGCCAGCAGCTCCGACCCGGGGAGGGCTGAAGCTTTCTTT; CDR3: CASSSDPGRAEAFF
D: TRBD1; size: .; J: TRBJ2-6; V: TRBV19; DNA: TGTGCCAGTGGACAGGGTTCTGGGGCCAACGTCCTGACTTTC; CDR3: CASGQGSGANVLTF
D: TRBD2; size: .; J: TRBJ2-3; V: TRBV27; DNA: TGTGCCAGCAGTCCGCAGCTGGGACTAGCGGGGGTCGATACGCAGTATTTT; CDR3: CASSPQLGLAGVDTQYF
D: .; size: .; J: TRBJ1-6; V: TRBV5-6; DNA: TGTGCCAGCAGCTTGTATGAGGGCCCGGTTGTGGACCTCCACTTT; CDR3: CASSLYEGPVVDLHF
D: .; size: .; J: TRBJ1-4; V: TRBV2; DNA: TGTGCCAGCAGAGGGGATTTCGAAAAACTGTTTTTT; CDR3: CASRGDFEKLFF
D: TRBD2; size: .; J: TRBJ2-3; V: TRBV6-1; DNA: TGTGCCAGCAGTGAAGGGGGCACTAGCGGGGCAGATACGCAGTATTTT; CDR3: CASSEGGTSGADTQYF
D: .; size: .; J: TRBJ2-1; V: TRBV6-1; DNA: TGTGCCAGCAGTGAACTGGCGGGGTCCTACAATGAGCAGTTCTTC; CDR3: CASSELAGSYNEQFF
D: .; size: few; J: TRBJ1-1; V: TRBV27; DNA: TGTGCCAGCAACCCTCAGACAGGACCGAACACTGAAGCTTTCTTT; CDR3: CASNPQTGPNTEAFF
D: TRBD1; size: once; J: TRBJ1-1; V: TRBV6-6; DNA: TGTGCCAGCTGCTCTCAAAAGGGACAGGGAACTGAAGCTTTCTTT; CDR3: CASCSQKGQGTEAFF
D: .; size: .; J: TRBJ1-1; V: TRBV2; DNA: TGTGCCAGCAGTGATGAGGGTCTGAACACTGAAGCTTTCTTT; CDR3: CASSDEGLNTEAFF
D: TRBD1; size: .; J: TRBJ1-1; V: TRBV4-3; DNA: TGCGCCAGCGCCAATCTACAGGGGGTTGAAGCTTTCTTT; CDR3: CASANLQGVEAFF
D: .; size: .; J: TRBJ1-5; V: TRBV5-1; DNA: TGCGCCAGCAGCCCCGACGGGAGCGGGAAGAATCAGCCCCAGCATTTT; CDR3: CASSPDGSGKNQPQHF
D: TRBD1; size: .; J: TRBJ1-2; V: TRBV9; DNA: TGTGCCAGCAGCGGACAAGCCGGGACAGGGGATGGCTACACCTTC; CDR3: CASSGQAGTGDGYTF
D: .; size: .; J: TRBJ2-3; V: TRBV6-6; DNA: TGTGCCAGCAGTTACATGGCGGGGGCCGCTTCGCAGTATTTT; CDR3: CASSYMAGAASQYF
D: TRBD1; size: .; J: TRBJ1-6; V: TRBV2; DNA: TGTGCCAGCAAGACAGGGATCTATAATTCACCCCTCCACTTT; CDR3: CASKTGIYNSPLHF
D: .; size: .; J: TRBJ2-2; V: TRBV30; DNA: TGTGCCTGTGAACCGGGGATAAGCACCGGGGAGCTGTTTTTT; CDR3: CACEPGISTGELFF
D: .; size: .; J: TRBJ1-2; V: TRBV6-5; DNA: TGTGCCAGCAGTTACTCGACAGACTATGGCTACACCTTC; CDR3: CASSYSTDYGYTF